This TCR beta chain was recovered during a study of blood T cell repertoires in COVID-19. This CDR3 contains 15 residues. After removal of 7 bases from V and 2 bases from J, the junction contained 6 bases not matched to a gene. CDR1 and CDR2 from the germline V gene are MNHEY and SVGAGI. Generated by immunoSEQ multiplex PCR, the TCRdb table keeps only in-frame clones and is missing some. The table has 450,000 to 500,000 clones, 70% to 90% seen once. What was sequenced was peripheral blood. The chain is built from TRBV6-5 and TRBJ2-3, with 10 bases aligning to TRBD2. The clonotype was recovered from a human donor in a cohort sampled during active COVID-19. CDR3 region: CASNRAGGFTDTQYF. The CDR3 region has the DNA TGTGCCAGCAACCGAGCGGGAGGGTTCACAGATACGCAGTATTTT.